This T cell receptor beta chain appears in the sequencing data of a study of vaccination and CD4 T cells after COVID-19. The treatment denotes: roughly 10-day PBMC culture with coronavirus spike peptide pools or control peptides (ViraFEST assay). Trimming shortened V by 2 bases and J by 0 bases, and 10 bases separated the two germline ends. The CDR3 length is 15 residues. Germline V gene lookup returns CDR1 SGHRS and CDR2 YFSETQ. Study-level results: The appearance of a median approximately 90% of reactive clones in convalescent patients occurred only post-vaccination. Rising from around 20 to 38, the median of SARS-CoV-2-reactive clonotypes did not change significantly.

The Oncomine TCR Beta short-read assay sequenced DNA from cultured CD4+ T cells. TCRdb re-derived calls from the PCR reads in MiXCR, one entry per CDR3 protein. The profile covers around 9,300 distinct CDR3 sequences, with 30% to 40% appearing a single time and approximately 15% taken by the ten largest. As for this clonotype: Its specificity is unknown.

The source is a human donor who had recovered from COVID-19. This chain uses TRBV5-1 with TRBJ2-3, with no clear D. Sequenced: CD4+ T cells from blood, cultured in vitro. The CDR3 DNA follows: TGCGCCAGCAGCTTCGGTCGGTCTAGCACAGATACGCAGTATTTT. It codes for CASSFGRSSTDTQYF.